This TCR beta chain was documented in a study of Ad26.COV2.S vaccination and SARS-CoV-2 variants. About the research overall: COV1001, an Ad26.COV2.S trial, supplied this vaccine-arm donor. Ad26.COV2.S was injected intramuscularly once or twice, 56 days apart. Study-wide findings and caveats: Total responses of T cells may have been underestimated by the analyses of TCR breadth and depth.

The protocol was immunoSEQ multiplex PCR, while the TCRdb copy is restricted to in-frame clones and leaves out a portion. Among hundreds of thousands of clones, roughly 89% were seen once, and the ten largest hold 2.5%. Germline CDR1 reads KGHDR; CDR2 reads SFDVKD. CDR3 size: 14 residues. The germline V and J ends were trimmed by 4 bases and 7 bases, with 15 bases remaining between them. The treatment: approximately 18 received Ad26.COV2.S at low or high dose, single or two shots; roughly five received placebo; per-sample allocation not given. Sampling was performed 63 days after the first vaccine or placebo injection. At a Boston site, the person donating was an adult of 18-55 years. As for this clone: Its cognate antigen is unknown.

This chain connects TRBV24-1 to TRBJ1-2; the D is unclear. This clonotype was sampled from a person between 18 and 65 years old who received the Ad26.COV2.S COVID-19 vaccine or a placebo. Source: peripheral blood, taken in a trial of Ad26.COV2.S vaccine versus placebo. This CDR3 is CATSEEGITGGYTF. The CDR3 DNA follows: TGTGCCACCAGTGAGGAGGGCATCACGGGTGGCTACACCTTC.